These 7 T cell receptor beta chains were all obtained from the same sample, sequenced in a study of control samples from healthy donors and cancer patients. Using immunoSEQ multiplex PCR, the repertoire was profiled, and TCRdb retains in-frame clones only, with some absent. The sample records 50,000 or so clones, about 96% being singletons. Material: blood. Every receptor here comes from a woman younger than 35 in good health.

The DNA for the CDR3 is TGCGCCAGCAGCCAAACTAGCGGGGGTTACGAGCAGTACTTC. The encoded protein is CASSQTSGGYEQYF. The V and J genes are TRBV4-1 and TRBJ2-7; 11 bases line up with TRBD2. The junction had 1 base not matched to a gene; V was cut back by 2 bases and J by 4 bases. CDR1 is MGHRA and CDR2 is YSYEKL in the germline V gene. There are 14 residues in the CDR3.

This clone has only one observation. V usage is TRBV25-1 and J usage is TRBJ1-1; D is perhaps TRBD1 (5 bases). Germline V gives CDR1 MGHDK, CDR2 SYGVNS. The CDR3 is 14 residues long. V dropped 1 base and J dropped 3 bases, with 9 bases sitting between them. The CDR3 DNA is TGTGCCAGCAGTGAATTGGGGACGGACACTGAAGCTTTCTTT. This encodes CASSELGTDTEAFF.

This clone was observed a few times. This chain links TRBV7-6 with TRBJ1-1; perhaps TRBD1 as D (5 bases). Trimming shortened V by 1 base and J by 0 bases, and 9 bases separated the two germline ends. Germline V gene data show CDR1 as SGHVS and CDR2 as FNYEAQ. This CDR3 is built from 15 residues. The CDR3 here is CASSLGGVMNTEAFF. CDR3 coding DNA: TGTGCCAGCAGCTTAGGAGGGGTCATGAACACTGAAGCTTTCTTT. Drawing the rest from reference TRBV7-6 and TRBJ1-1, the complete variable domain is GAGVSQSPRYKVTKRGQDVALRCDPISGHVSLYWYRQALGQGPEFLTYFNYEAQQDKSGLPNDRFSAERPEGSISTLTIQRTEQRDSAMYRCASSLGGVMNTEAFFGQGTRLTVV.

The gene calls are TRBV4-1 and TRBJ2-3, with TRBD2 matching 9 bases. CDR3 length: 18 amino acids. The ends lost 1 base at V and 3 bases at J; junction bases unmatched: 11. Germline V gene data show CDR1 as MGHRA and CDR2 as YSYEKL. The DNA of the CDR3 is TGCGCCAGCAGCCAAGGCGCGCGGCTAGCGGGGAGGACAGATACGCAGTATTTT. Protein sequence: CASSQGARLAGRTDTQYF.

This chain connects TRBV24-1 to TRBJ2-7; D uncertain. Trimming took 0 bases from V and 7 from J, leaving 3 bases between them. Per germline, CDR1 KGHDR and CDR2 SFDVKD. The CDR3 extends over 11 amino acids. DNA of the CDR3: TGTGCCACCAGTGATTTGGGAGAGCAGTACTTC. This encodes CATSDLGEQYF.

V and J are TRBV6-2 or TRBV6-3 and TRBJ2-7; 7 nucleotides match TRBD1. The CDR3 is 16 residues long. The V and J ends lost 1 base and 3 bases, in that order; junction bases with no gene match: 9. CDR1 and CDR2 (germline): MNHEY, SVGEGT. CDR3 DNA: TGTGCCAGCAGTTACTTACTAGGGGGCCCAGGCTACGAGCAGTACTTC. Residues: CASSYLLGGPGYEQYF.

This chain connects TRBV9 to TRBJ1-1, with D uncertain. Germline CDR1 is SGDLS and CDR2 is YYNGEE. The CDR3 is 14 residues long. The ends were cut back, 1 base at V and 0 bases at J, with 7 bases in the middle. Written as DNA, the CDR3 is TGTGCCAGCAGCGTATCTATGATGAACACTGAAGCTTTCTTT. Translation gives CASSVSMMNTEAFF.